This TCR beta chain appears in the sequencing data of a study of neurological immune-mediated disorders. Study conclusions and caveats: Falling below healthy controls, multiple sclerosis showed the least TCR clonal expansion, while HTLV-1-associated myelopathy showed the most. CDR3 amino acid sequences of expanded clones were not shared across subjects, a result suggesting private repertoires in all groups.

The junction had 2 bases not matched to a gene; V was cut back by 5 bases and J by 5 bases. The CDR3 runs to 12 residues. Germline V lookup: CDR1 DFQATT, CDR2 SNEGSKA (reference sequence). Synthesis of cDNA was carried out by template-switch 5'RACE. The reaction used 10-nucleotide random UMIs. MiXCR, run by TCRdb on the 5' RACE reads, gives a single entry per CDR3 protein. This sample has about 57,000 distinct CDR3 sequences, with roughly 13% found just once. By its share, this clonotype is medium-sized. What it recognizes is unknown. For the unsorted libraries, 2 million PBMCs stored at -80 C served as input.

The sequence was obtained from a woman aged 55-69 years with HTLV-1-associated myelopathy (HAM/TSP). The sequencing sample was made of PBMCs. V usage is TRBV20-1 and J usage is TRBJ2-5, with TRBD2 identical over 10 bases. CDR3 in DNA: TGCAGTGCTGGGACTAGCGCCGAGACCCAGTACTTC. It encodes CSAGTSAETQYF.